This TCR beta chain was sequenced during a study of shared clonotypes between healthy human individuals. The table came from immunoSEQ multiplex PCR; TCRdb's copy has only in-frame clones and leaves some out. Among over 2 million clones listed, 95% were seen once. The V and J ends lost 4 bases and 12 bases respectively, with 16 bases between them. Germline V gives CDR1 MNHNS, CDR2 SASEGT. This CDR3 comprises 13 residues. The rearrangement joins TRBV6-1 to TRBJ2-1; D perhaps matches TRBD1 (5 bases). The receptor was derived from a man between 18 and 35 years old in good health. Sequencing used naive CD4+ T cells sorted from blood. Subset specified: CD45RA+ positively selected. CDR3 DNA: TGTGCCAGCAGTGCTCTAGGGGCTCTGGGGCAGTTCTTC. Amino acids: CASSALGALGQFF.